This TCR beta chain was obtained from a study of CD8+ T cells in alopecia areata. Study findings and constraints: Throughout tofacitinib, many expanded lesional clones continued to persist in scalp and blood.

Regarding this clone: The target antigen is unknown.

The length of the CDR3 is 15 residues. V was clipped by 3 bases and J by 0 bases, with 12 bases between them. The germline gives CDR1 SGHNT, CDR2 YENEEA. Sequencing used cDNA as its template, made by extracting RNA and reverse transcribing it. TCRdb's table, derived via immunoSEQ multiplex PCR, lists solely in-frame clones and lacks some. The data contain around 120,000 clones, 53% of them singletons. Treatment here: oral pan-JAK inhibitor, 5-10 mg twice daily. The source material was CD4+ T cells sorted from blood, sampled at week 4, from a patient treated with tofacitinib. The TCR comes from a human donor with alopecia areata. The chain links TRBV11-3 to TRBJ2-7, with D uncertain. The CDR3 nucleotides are TGTGCCAGCAGCTTTGGCACGGATCCCTCCTACGAGCAGTACTTC. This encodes CASSFGTDPSYEQYF.